This entry lists 16 T cell receptor beta chains sequenced from one sample in a study of T-cell reconstitution after alpha-beta-depleted transplantation in children. Library preparation (for TCRbeta) was performed with unique molecular identifiers. TCRdb re-analysed the PCR reads in MiXCR, keeping a single row per CDR3 protein. The table records approximately 210,000 distinct CDR3 sequences, approximately 15% of them present only once. Sequenced material: PBMCs, mostly from graft donor cells, taken 360 days after TCRalphabeta/CD19-depleted stem cell transplant. The receptors originated from a male patient between 2 and 15 years old who had a stem cell transplant for acute lymphoblastic leukemia, so the T cells may come from the graft donor.

J is TRBJ2-5 and V is TRBV20-1; a weak D match, TRBD1 (5 bases). Between the trimmed V and J ends, which lost 0 bases and 2 bases, there was a span of 10 bases. Germline lookup yields CDR1 DFQATT and CDR2 SNEGSKA (reference sequence). The CDR3 sequence is 14 residues long. CDR3: CSARDRGLQETQYF. For the CDR3, the DNA is TGCAGTGCTAGAGATAGGGGTCTGCAAGAGACCCAGTACTTC.

This chain links TRBV11-2 with TRBJ1-2; possibly TRBD1 for D (5 bases). The V end was cut by 5 bases, the J end by 6 bases, with 13 bases between. The CDR3 covers 13 residues. Per germline, CDR1 SGHAT and CDR2 FQNNGV. The CDR3 region is CASSPAGVDGYTF. CDR3 DNA: TGTGCCAGCAGCCCCGCGGGGGTTGATGGCTACACCTTC.

This clonotype was counted at least ten times. V is TRBV18 and J is TRBJ2-7; D possibly uses TRBD1 or TRBD2 (6 bases each). CDR3 length: 13 residues. CDR1 and CDR2 (germline): KGHSH, LQKENI. Trimming stripped 2 bases from V and 7 bases from J, with 12 bases between. The CDR3 sequence is CASSPGGGSEQYF. CDR3 coding DNA: TGTGCCAGCTCACCAGGAGGGGGAAGTGAGCAGTACTTC.

The chain couples TRBV12-3 or TRBV12-4 to TRBJ1-5; a weak D match, TRBD1 (6 bases). V was cut by 5 bases and J by 2 bases, with 16 bases left in between. The CDR3 extends over 16 amino acids. This CDR3 reads CASSLETGSGNQPQHF. The CDR3 region has the DNA TGTGCCAGCAGTCTCGAAACAGGGTCGGGCAATCAGCCCCAGCATTTT.

This clonotype occurred a few times. The germline gene is not matched at one end of the junction; a read error may be the cause. This rearrangement joins TRBV7-7 to TRBJ2-5, with TRBD1 matching 7 bases. This CDR3 has 14 residues. Germline CDR1 and CDR2: SSHAT and FNYEAQ (reference sequence). CDR3 DNA sequence: TGTGCTAGCAGCGCCGGGACAGAACAAGAGACCCAGTACTTC. Its translation: CASSAGTEQETQYF.

The chain links TRBV29-1 to TRBJ2-1; D remains ambiguous. The CDR3 has 14 residues. The germline gives CDR1 SQVTM, CDR2 ANQGSEA. Trimming pared 2 bases from V and 1 base from J, leaving 9 bases between. CDR3 sequence (DNA): TGCAGCGTTGAATTCCGTGGATCCTACAATGAGCAGTTCTTC. Protein: CSVEFRGSYNEQFF.

The J gene is TRBJ2-7, the V gene TRBV20-1; possible D gene TRBD2, 7 bases. CDR1 is DFQATT, CDR2 SNEGSKA, per germline (reference sequence). This CDR3 region has 12 residues. The CDR3 reads CSFFWEGDEQYF. CDR3 in DNA: TGCAGCTTCTTCTGGGAGGGGGACGAGCAGTACTTC.

CDR3 bases: TGTGCCAGCAGCTTAGAAGCAGGGTCCCTAGCCAAAAACATTCAGTACTTC. This gives the protein CASSLEAGSLAKNIQYF. The rearrangement links TRBV7-9 to TRBJ2-4, with D possibly TRBD1 on 5 matching bases. The germline CDR1 and CDR2 sequences are SEHNR and FQNEAQ (reference sequence). The CDR3 is made up of 17 amino acids. The V end lost 1 base, the J end lost 0 bases, and 13 bases lay between the germline ends. Using reference TRBV7-9 and TRBJ2-4 for the parts outside the CDR3, the full variable domain is DTGVSQNPRHKITKRGQNVTFRCDPISEHNRLYWYRQTLGQGPEFLTYFQNEAQLEKSRLLSDRFSAERPKGSFSTLEIQRTEQGDSAMYLCASSLEAGSLAKNIQYFGAGTRLSVL.

The count of this clonotype is one. The gene calls are TRBV7-9 and TRBJ2-2; 9 nucleotides agree with TRBD1. The CDR3 length is 16 residues. Germline assignment: CDR1 SEHNR and CDR2 FQNEAQ (reference sequence). After removal of 3 bases from V and 6 bases from J, the junction contained 8 bases not matched to a gene. For the CDR3, the DNA is TGTGCCAGCAGCTTTCGCCGGGACAGGGCGGCCGGGGAGCTGTTTTTT. This encodes CASSFRRDRAAGELFF.

Ten or more counts support this clonotype. The J gene is TRBJ2-1, the V gene TRBV12-3 or TRBV12-4; D not certain. This CDR3 contains 13 residues. Trimming took 4 bases from V and 8 from J, leaving 12 bases between them. The CDR3 DNA sequence: TGTGCCAGCAGTTCCGGAAGGGCCTATGAGCAGTTCTTC. Residues: CASSSGRAYEQFF.

This clonotype was detected only a few times. The V and J genes are TRBV29-1 and TRBJ2-7; perhaps TRBD2 as D (6 bases). The CDR3 extends over 12 amino acids. V was pared by 3 bases and J by 3 bases, with 9 bases between. Germline V gives CDR1 SQVTM, CDR2 ANQGSEA. The CDR3 loop reads CSVEEGHYEQYF. CDR3 bases: TGCAGCGTTGAGGAGGGGCACTACGAGCAGTACTTC.

The table lists this clonotype with many counts. The J gene is TRBJ2-2, the V gene TRBV6-5; 8 bases map to TRBD1. This CDR3 region has 15 residues. J gave up 2 bases and V 5 bases, and 4 bases lay outside the gene matches. CDR1 and CDR2 from the germline V gene are MNHEY and SVGAGI. Here the CDR3 DNA reads TGTGCCAGCAGTAGACAGGGGCCTAACACCGGGGAGCTGTTTTTT. This encodes CASSRQGPNTGELFF.

This clonotype was seen once. The chain has TRBV28 and TRBJ2-7; 10 nucleotides align to TRBD1. CDR1 and CDR2 (germline): MDHEN, SYDVKM. With 6 bases clipped from V and 4 bases from J, the junction kept 12 bases outside the gene matches. This CDR3 comprises 16 residues. The CDR3 protein is CASSSSLRDRGYEQYF. CDR3 in DNA: TGTGCCAGCAGCAGCAGCCTTCGGGACAGGGGTTACGAGCAGTACTTC.

Turning to this clonotype: Sequence at one end of the junction differs from germline and may be a read error. V gene TRBV12-3 or TRBV12-4 combines with J gene TRBJ2-5, with 10 bases fitting TRBD2. The CDR3 is 18 amino acids. The CDR3 reads CAICVEITSGGAQQTQYF. The CDR3 DNA sequence: TGTGCCATCTGCGTAGAGATCACCAGCGGGGGGGCCCAACAGACCCAGTACTTC.

This clonotype was detected only a few times. Since no conserved phenylalanine or tryptophan closes the CDR3, a read error is the likely cause. Because the CDR3's place on the DNA is in doubt, the DNA is left out and the CDR3 is given as listed by TCRdb. The genes are TRBV13 and TRBJ2-5; the table's TRBD2 call for D was not verified on the DNA. The CDR3 numbers 12 amino acids, ends counted. In germline, CDR1 is PRHDT, CDR2 FYEKMQ (reference sequence). The CDR3 protein is CASSPVKGPSRL.

This clonotype occurred many times. This chain links TRBV10-2 with TRBJ2-7, with TRBD1 as a possible D gene (6 bases). Trimming took off 7 bases at V and 2 bases at J, with 18 bases between the two ends. Germline V gene data show CDR1 as WSHSY and CDR2 as SAAADI. The CDR3 runs 15 residues. The CDR3 coding sequence is TGCGCCAGCAATGGTTGGGGGCTACCAACCTACGAGCAGTACTTC. This gives the protein CASNGWGLPTYEQYF.